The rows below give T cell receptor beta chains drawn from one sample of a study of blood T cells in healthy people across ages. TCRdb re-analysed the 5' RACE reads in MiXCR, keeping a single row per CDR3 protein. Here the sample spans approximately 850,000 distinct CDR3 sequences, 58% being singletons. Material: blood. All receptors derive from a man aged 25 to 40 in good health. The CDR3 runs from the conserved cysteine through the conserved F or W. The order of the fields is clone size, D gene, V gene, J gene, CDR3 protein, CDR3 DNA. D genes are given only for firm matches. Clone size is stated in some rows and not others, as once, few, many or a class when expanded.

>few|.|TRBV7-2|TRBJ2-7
CASSLGTDPFYEQYF
TGTGCCAGCAGCTTAGGGACGGATCCCTTCTACGAGCAGTACTTC
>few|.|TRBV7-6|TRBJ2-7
CASSPQSSYEQYF
TGTGCCAGCAGCCCCCAGAGCTCCTACGAGCAGTACTTC
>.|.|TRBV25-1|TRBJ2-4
CASSETGTIMWEQYF
TGTGCCAGCAGCGAAACCGGGACAATAATGTGGGAGCAGTACTTC
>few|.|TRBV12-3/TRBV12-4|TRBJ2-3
CASNRGPTDTQYF
TGTGCCAGCAACCGGGGCCCTACGGATACGCAGTATTTT
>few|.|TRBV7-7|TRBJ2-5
CASSSGQPQETQYF
TGTGCCAGCAGCTCGGGACAACCTCAAGAGACCCAGTACTTC
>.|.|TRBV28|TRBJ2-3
CASSWFTGGTDTQYF
TGTGCCAGCAGTTGGTTTACCGGAGGGACAGATACGCAGTATTTT
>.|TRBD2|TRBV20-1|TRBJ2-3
CSAIITGGLDTQYF
TGCAGTGCTATCATCACGGGAGGGTTAGATACGCAGTATTTT
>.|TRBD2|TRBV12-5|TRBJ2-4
CASGPIRGGKLAKNIQYF
TGTGCTAGTGGTCCGATACGGGGGGGGAAATTAGCCAAAAACATTCAGTACTTC
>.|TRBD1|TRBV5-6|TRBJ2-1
CASSLEGQGVYNEQFF
TGTGCCAGCAGCTTGGAGGGACAGGGTGTCTACAATGAGCAGTTCTTC
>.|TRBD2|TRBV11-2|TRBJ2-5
CASSSSLAGGQETQYF
TGTGCCAGCAGCTCCAGCCTAGCGGGGGGGCAAGAGACCCAGTACTTC
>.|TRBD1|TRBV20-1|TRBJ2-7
CSAPPPGQGTGEQYF
TGCAGTGCTCCACCGCCGGGACAGGGGACAGGCGAGCAGTACTTC
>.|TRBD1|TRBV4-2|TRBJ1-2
CASSHTSGTGETKIYGYTF
TGTGCCAGCAGTCATACTTCCGGGACAGGGGAAACAAAGATTTATGGCTACACCTTC
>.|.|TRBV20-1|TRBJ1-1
CSARKERLNTEAFF
TGCAGTGCTAGAAAGGAAAGGCTGAACACTGAAGCTTTCTTT
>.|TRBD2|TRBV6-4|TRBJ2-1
CASSVSTSAQETQFF
TGTGCCAGCAGTGTATCGACTAGCGCACAAGAGACCCAGTTCTTC
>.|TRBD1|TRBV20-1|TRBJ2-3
CSAGTGGIDTQYF
TGCAGTGCTGGGACAGGGGGCATCGATACGCAGTATTTT
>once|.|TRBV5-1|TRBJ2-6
CASSLSLQEGPGANVLTF
TGCGCCAGCAGCTTATCACTCCAGGAGGGACCTGGGGCCAACGTCCTGACTTTC
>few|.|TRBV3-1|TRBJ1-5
CASSQGPGPNQPQHF
TGTGCCAGCAGCCAAGGGCCGGGACCCAATCAGCCCCAGCATTTT
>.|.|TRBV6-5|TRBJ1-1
CASSWVPVGTTEAFF
TGTGCCAGTTCCTGGGTTCCCGTCGGGACCACTGAAGCTTTCTTT
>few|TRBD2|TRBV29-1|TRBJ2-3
CSVEDRAGVDTQYF
TGCAGCGTTGAAGACAGAGCGGGAGTTGATACGCAGTATTTT
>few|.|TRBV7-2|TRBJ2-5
CASSLEQIQETQYF
TGTGCCAGCAGCTTAGAACAGATCCAAGAGACCCAGTACTTC
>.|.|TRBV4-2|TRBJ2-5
CASSQRPEETQYF
TGTGCCAGCAGCCAACGCCCTGAAGAGACCCAGTACTTC
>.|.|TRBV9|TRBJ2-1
CASSAPSGTYNEQFF
TGTGCCAGCAGCGCCCCTTCCGGGACCTACAATGAGCAGTTCTTC
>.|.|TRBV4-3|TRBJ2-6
CASSQTFAEGWSAGANVLTF
TGCGCCAGCAGCCAAACGTTCGCGGAGGGTTGGTCCGCTGGGGCCAACGTCCTGACTTTC
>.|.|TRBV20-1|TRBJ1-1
CSASPLIRGIGAFF
TGCAGTGCCAGCCCTCTAATCCGAGGGATCGGGGCTTTCTTT
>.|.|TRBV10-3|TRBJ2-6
CAISERLTGANVLTF
TGTGCCATCAGTGAGAGACTAACAGGGGCCAACGTCCTGACTTTC
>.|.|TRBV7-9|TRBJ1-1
CASSSSGWGAEAFF
TGTGCCAGCAGCTCATCCGGGTGGGGGGCTGAAGCTTTCTTT
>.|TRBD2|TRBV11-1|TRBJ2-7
CASSLDSLAGPGSYEQYF
TGTGCCAGCAGCTTGGATTCCCTAGCGGGACCCGGGTCCTACGAGCAGTACTTC
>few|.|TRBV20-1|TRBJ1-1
CSASQTGSTEAFF
TGCAGTGCTAGCCAGACAGGTTCTACTGAAGCTTTCTTT
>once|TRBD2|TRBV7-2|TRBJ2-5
CASSLIAGAQYF
TGTGCCAGCAGCTTAATAGCGGGAGCACAGTACTTC
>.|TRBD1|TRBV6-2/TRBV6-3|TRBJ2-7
CASSWDRGRKQYF
TGTGCCAGCAGCTGGGACAGGGGGCGTAAGCAGTACTTC
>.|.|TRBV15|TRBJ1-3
CATSGQLSGNTIYF
TGTGCCACCAGCGGACAGCTCTCTGGAAACACCATATATTTT
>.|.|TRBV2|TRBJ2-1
CASNLGPYNEQFF
TGTGCCAGCAACCTCGGGCCGTACAATGAGCAGTTCTTC
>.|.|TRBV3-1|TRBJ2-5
CASSQGLGGEETQYF
TGTGCCAGCAGCCAAGGCCTCGGGGGCGAAGAGACCCAGTACTTC
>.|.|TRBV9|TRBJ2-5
CASSVAGASQETQYF
TGTGCCAGCAGCGTAGCGGGCGCCTCTCAAGAGACCCAGTACTTC
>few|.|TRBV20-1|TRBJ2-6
CSARWVNSGANVLTF
TGCAGTGCTAGATGGGTCAACTCTGGGGCCAACGTCCTGACTTTC
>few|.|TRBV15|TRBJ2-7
CATSRDVGVSYEQYF
TGTGCCACCAGCAGAGATGTGGGAGTCTCCTACGAGCAGTACTTC
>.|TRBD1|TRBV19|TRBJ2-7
CASSTDREYEQYF
TGTGCCAGTAGTACGGACAGGGAATACGAGCAGTACTTC
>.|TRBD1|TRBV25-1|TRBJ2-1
CASSPGQGALNEQFF
TGTGCCAGCTCCCCGGGACAGGGGGCTCTCAATGAGCAGTTCTTC
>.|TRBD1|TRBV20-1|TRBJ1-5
CSARFDRDGGQPQHF
TGCAGTGCTAGATTCGACAGGGACGGAGGCCAGCCCCAGCATTTT
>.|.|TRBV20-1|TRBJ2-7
CSASTIGSPNLYEQYF
TGCAGTGCTAGTACAATAGGGAGTCCGAACCTCTACGAGCAGTACTTC
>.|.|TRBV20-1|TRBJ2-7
CSAPDRNPYEQYF
TGCAGTGCTCCGGACCGTAATCCCTACGAGCAGTACTTC
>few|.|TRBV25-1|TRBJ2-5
CASSAATIGTQYF
TGTGCCAGCAGCGCGGCCACCATTGGGACCCAGTACTTC
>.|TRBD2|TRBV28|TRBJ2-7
CASSTSRLAVTLRPIEQYF
TGTGCCAGCAGTACCTCCCGACTAGCGGTTACTCTGAGGCCTATCGAGCAGTACTTC
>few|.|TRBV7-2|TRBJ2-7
CASSTKPGTVPYEQYF
TGTGCCAGCAGCACAAAACCCGGGACTGTACCCTACGAGCAGTACTTC
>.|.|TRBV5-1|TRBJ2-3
CASSLAPTSTDTQYF
TGCGCCAGCAGCTTGGCCCCTACTAGCACAGATACGCAGTATTTT
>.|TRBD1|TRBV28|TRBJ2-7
CASSPRTGGYPSYEQYF
TGTGCCAGCAGTCCACGGACAGGGGGCTATCCCTCCTACGAGCAGTACTTC
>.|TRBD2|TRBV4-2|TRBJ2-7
CASSQGVLADSYEQYF
TGTGCCAGCAGCCAAGGAGTGCTAGCGGACTCCTACGAGCAGTACTTC
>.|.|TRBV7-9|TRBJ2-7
CASSSGRGEQYF
TGTGCCAGCAGCTCTGGACGGGGCGAGCAGTACTTC
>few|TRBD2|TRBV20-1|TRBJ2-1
CSARDQASGGQYNEQFF
TGCAGTGCTAGAGATCAGGCTAGCGGGGGGCAATACAATGAGCAGTTCTTC
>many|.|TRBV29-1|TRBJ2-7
CSVEGVQGYEQYF
TGCAGCGTTGAGGGGGTCCAAGGCTACGAGCAGTACTTC
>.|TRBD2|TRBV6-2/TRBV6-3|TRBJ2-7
CASSYWNGYGTSGSNDEQYF
TGTGCCAGCAGTTACTGGAATGGGTACGGGACTAGCGGGAGTAACGACGAGCAGTACTTC
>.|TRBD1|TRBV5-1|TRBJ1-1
CASSPGTGGRNAEAFF
TGCGCCAGCAGCCCCGGGACAGGGGGAAGGAACGCTGAAGCTTTCTTT
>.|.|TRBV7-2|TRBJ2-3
CASSLGPGSSTDTQYF
TGTGCCAGCAGCTTAGGACCGGGCTCAAGCACAGATACGCAGTATTTT
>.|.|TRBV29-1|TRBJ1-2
CSVESPGGHYGYTF
TGCAGCGTTGAATCTCCGGGAGGGCACTATGGCTACACCTTC
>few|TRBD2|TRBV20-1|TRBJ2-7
CSASGLAGNYEQYF
TGCAGTGCTTCGGGACTAGCGGGCAACTACGAGCAGTACTTC
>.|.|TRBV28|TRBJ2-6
CASSLAAGGANVLTF
TGTGCCAGCAGTTTAGCGGCAGGGGGGGCCAACGTCCTGACTTTC
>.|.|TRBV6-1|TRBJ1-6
CASIELKGSPLHF
TGTGCCAGCATTGAACTCAAGGGTTCACCCCTCCACTTT